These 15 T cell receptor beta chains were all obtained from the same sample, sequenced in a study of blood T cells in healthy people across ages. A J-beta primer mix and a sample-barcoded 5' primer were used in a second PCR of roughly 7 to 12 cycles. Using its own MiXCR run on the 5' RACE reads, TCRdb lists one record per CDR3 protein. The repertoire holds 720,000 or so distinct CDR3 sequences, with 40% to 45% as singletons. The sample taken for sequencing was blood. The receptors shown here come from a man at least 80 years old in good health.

DNA for the CDR3: TGTGCCAGCAAGAGCCCCGGGACAGGTACCTACGAGCAGTACTTC. This sequence encodes CASKSPGTGTYEQYF. The chain has TRBV6-2 or TRBV6-3 and TRBJ2-4, with 8 bases aligning to TRBD1. Judging by the DNA end, TRBJ2-7 fits better; the J call may be wrong. The germline V gene encodes CDR1 MNHEY and CDR2 SVGEGT. The CDR3 covers 15 residues.

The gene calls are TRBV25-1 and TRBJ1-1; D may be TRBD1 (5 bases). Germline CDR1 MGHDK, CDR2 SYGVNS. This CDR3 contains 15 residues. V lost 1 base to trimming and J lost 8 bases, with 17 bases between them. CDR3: CASSESLGGRSEAFF. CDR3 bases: TGTGCCAGCAGTGAATCCCTCGGGGGTCGCTCCGAAGCTTTCTTT.

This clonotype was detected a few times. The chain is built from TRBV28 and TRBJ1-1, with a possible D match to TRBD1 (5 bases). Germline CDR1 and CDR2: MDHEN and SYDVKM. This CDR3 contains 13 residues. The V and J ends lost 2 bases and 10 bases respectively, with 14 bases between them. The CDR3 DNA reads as TGTGCCAGCAGTTTACGGAGGGGCGCTGGAGCTTTCTTT. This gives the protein CASSLRRGAGAFF.

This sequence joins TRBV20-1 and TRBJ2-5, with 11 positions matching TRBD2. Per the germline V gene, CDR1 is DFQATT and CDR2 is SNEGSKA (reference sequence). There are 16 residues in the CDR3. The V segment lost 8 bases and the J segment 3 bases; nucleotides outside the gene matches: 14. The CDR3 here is CSTPGTSGESKETQYF. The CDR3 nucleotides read TGCAGTACTCCAGGGACTAGCGGCGAAAGCAAAGAGACCCAGTACTTC.

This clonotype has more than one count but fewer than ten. The CDR3 region has the DNA TGTGCCAGCAGTTACGGCGGCAGTAGCACAGATACGCAGTATTTT. Translated, it gives CASSYGGSSTDTQYF. The V call is TRBV6-5, the J call TRBJ2-3; no definite D call. V lost 2 bases and J lost 0, with 9 bases in between. CDR1 MNHEY and CDR2 SVGAGI come from the germline V gene. CDR3 length: 15 amino acids.

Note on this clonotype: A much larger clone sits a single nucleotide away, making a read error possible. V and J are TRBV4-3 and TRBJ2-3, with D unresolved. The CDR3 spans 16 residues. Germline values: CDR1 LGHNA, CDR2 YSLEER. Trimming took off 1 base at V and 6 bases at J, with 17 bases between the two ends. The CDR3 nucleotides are TGCGCCAGCAGCCAAGGCAAGACGAATGAAGGGGATACGCAGTATTTT. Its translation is CASSQGKTNEGDTQYF.

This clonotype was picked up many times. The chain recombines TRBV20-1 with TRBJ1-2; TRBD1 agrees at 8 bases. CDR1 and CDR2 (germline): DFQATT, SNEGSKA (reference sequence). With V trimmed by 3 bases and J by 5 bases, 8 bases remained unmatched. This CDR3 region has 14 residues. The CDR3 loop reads CSASAGGIGYGYTF. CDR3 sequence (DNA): TGCAGTGCTAGTGCAGGGGGCATTGGGTATGGCTACACCTTC.

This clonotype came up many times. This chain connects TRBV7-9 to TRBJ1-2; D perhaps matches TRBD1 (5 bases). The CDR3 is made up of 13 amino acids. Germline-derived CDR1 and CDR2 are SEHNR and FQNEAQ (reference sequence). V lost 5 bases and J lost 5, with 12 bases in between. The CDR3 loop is CASSPGGVYGYTF. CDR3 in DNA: TGTGCCAGCAGCCCTGGGGGGGTGTATGGCTACACCTTC. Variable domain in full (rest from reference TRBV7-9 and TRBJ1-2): DTGVSQNPRHKITKRGQNVTFRCDPISEHNRLYWYRQTLGQGPEFLTYFQNEAQLEKSRLLSDRFSAERPKGSFSTLEIQRTEQGDSAMYLCASSPGGVYGYTFGSGTRLTVV.

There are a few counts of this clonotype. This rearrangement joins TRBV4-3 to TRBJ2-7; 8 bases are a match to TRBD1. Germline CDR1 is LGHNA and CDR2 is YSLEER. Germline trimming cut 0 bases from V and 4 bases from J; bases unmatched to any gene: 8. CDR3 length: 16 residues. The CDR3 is CASSQDEGQGAYEQYF. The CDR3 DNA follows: TGCGCCAGCAGCCAAGACGAAGGGCAGGGGGCGTACGAGCAGTACTTC.

The CDR3 here is CSGGGVETQYF. CDR3 bases: TGCAGTGGAGGGGGGGTAGAGACCCAGTACTTC. The genes are TRBV20-1 and TRBJ2-5, with D maybe TRBD2 (7 bases). Germline V gene lookup returns CDR1 DFQATT and CDR2 SNEGSKA (reference sequence). The length of the CDR3 is 11 residues. Trimming cost V 7 bases and J 4 bases, with 10 bases left between them.

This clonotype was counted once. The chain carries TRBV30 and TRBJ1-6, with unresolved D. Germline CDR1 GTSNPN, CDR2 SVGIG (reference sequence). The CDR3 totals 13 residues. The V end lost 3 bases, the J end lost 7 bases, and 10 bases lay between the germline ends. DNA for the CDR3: TGTGCCTGGAGCAACATTCAGAATTCACCCCTCCACTTT. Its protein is CAWSNIQNSPLHF.

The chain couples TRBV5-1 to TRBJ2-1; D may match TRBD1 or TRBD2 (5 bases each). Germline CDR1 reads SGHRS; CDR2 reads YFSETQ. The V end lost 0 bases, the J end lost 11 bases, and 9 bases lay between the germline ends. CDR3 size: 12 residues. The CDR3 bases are TGCGCCAGCAGCTTGGGGGGGAATAAGCAGTTCTTC. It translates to CASSLGGNKQFF. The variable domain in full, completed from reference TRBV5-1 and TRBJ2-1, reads KAGVTQTPRYLIKTRGQQVTLSCSPISGHRSVSWYQQTPGQGLQFLFEYFSETQRNKGNFPGRFSGRQFSNSRSEMNVSTLELGDSALYLCASSLGGNKQFFGPGTRLTVL.

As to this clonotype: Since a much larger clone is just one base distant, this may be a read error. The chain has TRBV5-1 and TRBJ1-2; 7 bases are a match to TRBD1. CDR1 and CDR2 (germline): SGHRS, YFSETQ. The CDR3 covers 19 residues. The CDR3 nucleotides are TGCGCCAGCAGCTTGGCACTAACCGGGACAGCACCGACTAACCATGGCTACACCTTC. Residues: CASSLALTGTAPTNHGYTF.

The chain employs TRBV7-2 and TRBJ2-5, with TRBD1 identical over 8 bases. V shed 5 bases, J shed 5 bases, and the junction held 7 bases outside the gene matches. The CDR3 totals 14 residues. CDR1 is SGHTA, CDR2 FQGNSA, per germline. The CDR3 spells CASSQTGARETQYF. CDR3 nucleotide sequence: TGTGCCAGCAGCCAGACAGGGGCGCGGGAGACCCAGTACTTC. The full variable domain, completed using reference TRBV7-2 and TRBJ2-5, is GAGVSQSPSNKVTEKGKDVELRCDPISGHTALYWYRQSLGQGLEFLIYFQGNSAPDKSGLPSDRFSAERTGGSVSTLTIQRTQQEDSAVYLCASSQTGARETQYFGPGTRLLVL.

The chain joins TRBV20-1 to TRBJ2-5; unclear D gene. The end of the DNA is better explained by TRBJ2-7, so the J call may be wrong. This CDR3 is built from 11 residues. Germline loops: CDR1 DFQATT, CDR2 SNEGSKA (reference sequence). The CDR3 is CSARDRNEQYF. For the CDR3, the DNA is TGCAGTGCTAGAGATAGGAACGAGCAGTACTTC.